This T cell receptor beta chain was captured by sequencing in a study of T cells in localized non-small cell lung cancer. Study observations and caveats: Uninvolved adjacent lung showed higher T cell clonality than tumor. Without multi-region sequencing, intratumor heterogeneity could not be excluded. Appearing in adjacent lung were a median about 60 of the top 100 tumor clones. With higher T cell density in blood came longer overall survival.

Germline CDR1 and CDR2: MNHEY and SMNVEV (reference sequence). This CDR3 has 14 residues. Only in-frame clones appear in the TCRdb table, and some are missing; sequencing was by immunoSEQ multiplex PCR. The sample lists under 55,000 clones; 80% were seen once. This clone was seen once. Its antigen is not known. Its ends do not fully match the called genes, so a read error is possible. Sample: PBMCs, taken before any cancer treatment. V gene TRBV27 combines with J gene TRBJ2-3; possible D gene TRBD2, 6 bases. This receptor was taken from a woman aged 40-70 years with stage II lung adenocarcinoma. In DNA, the CDR3 is TGTGCCGGCAGTTTAGGCCCGCGGGGAGATACGCAGTATTTT. Translating gives CAGSLGPRGDTQYF.